The rows below give T cell receptor beta chains drawn from one sample of a study of cytomegalovirus exposure and HLA in healthy donors. Profiling relied on immunoSEQ multiplex PCR, and the TCRdb table lists in-frame clones only, not all of them. The sample carries some 200,000 clones, 75% to 85% recorded once. The specimen was PBMCs. These receptors came from a woman aged 50 to 60 in good health and CMV-seropositive. The CDR3 runs from the conserved cysteine through the conserved F or W. D genes are given only for firm matches. Clone sizes are given selectively: once, few, many, or a class where the clone is expanded.

DNA,CDR3,size,D,J,V
TGCGCCAGTACCGCCGGAGGTAGGGCGACTAATGAAAAACTGTTTTTT,CASTAGGRATNEKLFF,-,-,TRBJ1-4,TRBV4-1
TGTGCCAGCAGCCCAGTGAGGGGGCCCCCCTGGCTAGCGGGCGGCAATGAGCAGTTCTTC,CASSPVRGPPWLAGGNEQFF,-,-,TRBJ2-1,TRBV11-3
TGTGCCAGTAGTATAGATCGTCAGGGGAGAGGCTACACCTTC,CASSIDRQGRGYTF,-,-,TRBJ1-2,TRBV19
TGTGCCAGCAGCCCCGAGGGTCGTTGGACTGAAGCTTTCTTT,CASSPEGRWTEAFF,-,-,TRBJ1-1,TRBV14
TGTGCCAGCAGCCCCGGACAGGGAGACACTGAAGCTTTCTTT,CASSPGQGDTEAFF,-,TRBD1,TRBJ1-1,TRBV7-3
TGTGCCAGTATCCCGACTACTCTTAGGCGTTTAATTTACTACGAGCAGTACTTC,CASIPTTLRRLIYYEQYF,-,-,TRBJ2-7,TRBV19
TGTGCCAGTACCTCCAGGGGCTCCTACGAGCAGTACTTC,CASTSRGSYEQYF,-,-,TRBJ2-7,TRBV19
TGCGCCAGCAGCCCGAGGGAGGGAGGTACGCAGTATTTT,CASSPREGGTQYF,-,TRBD2,TRBJ2-3,TRBV5-1
TGTGCCAGCAGCCACACCGCTGCGGGGGTGGCAGATACGCAGTATTTT,CASSHTAAGVADTQYF,-,TRBD2,TRBJ2-3,TRBV28
TGTGCCAGCAGCACCCCTGACAGTCTGAACACTGAAGCTTTCTTT,CASSTPDSLNTEAFF,-,-,TRBJ1-1,TRBV7-2
TGTGCCAGCAGTCCTGAGGCGGCCAGCTACGAGCAGTACTTC,CASSPEAASYEQYF,few,-,TRBJ2-7,TRBV7-9
TGCGCCAGCAGCCGAGCCGGGACAGGGGCTGTTTTGGATTCACCCCTCCACTTT,CASSRAGTGAVLDSPLHF,once,TRBD1,TRBJ1-6,TRBV4-1
TGCGCCAGCAGCTGGGGGACAGGGCCTTACTCCTACGAGCAGTACTTC,CASSWGTGPYSYEQYF,-,TRBD1,TRBJ2-7,TRBV5-1
TGTGCCAGTAGTATCACTGGGGCCAACGTCCTGACTTTC,CASSITGANVLTF,-,-,TRBJ2-6,TRBV19
TGTGCCAGCAGCCGTCCCGGGACATCCCGTGAGCAGTACTTC,CASSRPGTSREQYF,once,-,TRBJ2-7,TRBV27
TGTGCCAGCAGCCTTAGCGGGGGTTTCTACGAGCAGTACTTC,CASSLSGGFYEQYF,-,TRBD2,TRBJ2-7,TRBV6-5
TGTGCCAGCAGCCTCAATCCGGGACTAGCGGAATTAAATGAGCAGTTCTTC,CASSLNPGLAELNEQFF,-,TRBD2,TRBJ2-1,TRBV7-8
TGCGCCAGCAGCCAAGATCACAGGGGAAGTTCCTATAATTCACCCCTCCACTTT,CASSQDHRGSSYNSPLHF,-,TRBD1,TRBJ1-6,TRBV4-1
TGTGCCAGCAGGGGGACAGGAGTTAATCAGCCCCAGCATTTT,CASRGTGVNQPQHF,-,TRBD1,TRBJ1-5,TRBV6-5
TGTGCCTGGAGTGGTGGCCTAGCGGGAGGGCCGGAAGAGACCCAGTACTTC,CAWSGGLAGGPEETQYF,-,TRBD2,TRBJ2-5,TRBV30
TGTGCCATCAGCCCATCAGGCGGGAGGGCCGGTACAGATACGCAGTATTTT,CAISPSGGRAGTDTQYF,-,TRBD2,TRBJ2-3,TRBV10-3
TGTGCTAGTGGCCATGAGCGAGGACTGCCTCAGTTCTTC,CASGHERGLPQFF,-,-,TRBJ2-1,TRBV12-5